This T cell receptor beta chain is from a study of response to subunit inactivated influenza vaccine. Findings of the study overall: A suggestion made by the authors is that each seasonal influenza vaccination recruits few new T cells.

There are a few counts of this clonotype. What it recognizes is unknown. V lost 7 bases and J lost 8, with 12 bases in between. Per germline, CDR1 MNHEY and CDR2 SMNVEV (reference sequence). The CDR3 is 13 amino acids. TCRdb analysed the RT-PCR reads with MiXCR anew, one entry per CDR3 protein. The table has over 300,000 distinct CDR3 sequences, 21% seen once; the top ten hold roughly a tenth. This sequence was found in a man between 50 and 69 years old who received an inactivated influenza vaccine. Source: PBMCs from blood, taken less than 22 months after vaccination. The chain has TRBV27 and TRBJ1-6; D is perhaps TRBD1 (5 bases). CDR3 coding DNA: TGTGCCAGCAAATTAGGGACGGATTCACCCCTCCACTTT. Protein sequence: CASKLGTDSPLHF.